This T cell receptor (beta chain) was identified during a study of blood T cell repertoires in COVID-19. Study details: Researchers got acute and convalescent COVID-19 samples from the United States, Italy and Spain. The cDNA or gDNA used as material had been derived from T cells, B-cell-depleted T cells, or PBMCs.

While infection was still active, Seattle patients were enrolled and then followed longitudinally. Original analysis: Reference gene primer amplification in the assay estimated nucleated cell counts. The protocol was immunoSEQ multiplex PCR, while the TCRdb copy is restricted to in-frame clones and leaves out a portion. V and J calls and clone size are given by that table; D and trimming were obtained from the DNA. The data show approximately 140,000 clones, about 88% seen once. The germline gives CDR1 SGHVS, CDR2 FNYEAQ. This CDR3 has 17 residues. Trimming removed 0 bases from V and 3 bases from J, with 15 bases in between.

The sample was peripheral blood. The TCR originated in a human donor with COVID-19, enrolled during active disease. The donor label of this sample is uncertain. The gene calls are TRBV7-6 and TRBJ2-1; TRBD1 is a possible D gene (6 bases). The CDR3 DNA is TGTGCCAGCAGCTTAGCCCTAGGGGGTTTAGGCTACAATGAGCAGTTCTTC. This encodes CASSLALGGLGYNEQFF.